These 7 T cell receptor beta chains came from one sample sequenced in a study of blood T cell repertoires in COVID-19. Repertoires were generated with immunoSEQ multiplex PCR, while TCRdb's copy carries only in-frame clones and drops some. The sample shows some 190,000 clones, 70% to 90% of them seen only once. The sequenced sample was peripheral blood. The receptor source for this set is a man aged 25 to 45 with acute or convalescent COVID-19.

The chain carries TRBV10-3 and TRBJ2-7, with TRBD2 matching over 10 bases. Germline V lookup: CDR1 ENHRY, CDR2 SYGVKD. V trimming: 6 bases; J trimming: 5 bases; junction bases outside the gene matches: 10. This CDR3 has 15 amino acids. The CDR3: CAISGRLAGLDEQYF. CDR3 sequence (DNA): TGTGCCATCAGCGGACGACTAGCGGGCCTAGACGAGCAGTACTTC.

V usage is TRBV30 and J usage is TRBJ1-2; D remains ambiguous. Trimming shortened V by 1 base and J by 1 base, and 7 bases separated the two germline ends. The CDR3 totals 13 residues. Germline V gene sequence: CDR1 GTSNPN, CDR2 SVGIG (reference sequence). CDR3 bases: TGTGCCTGGAGTGCACAGCTTAACTATGGCTACACCTTC. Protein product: CAWSAQLNYGYTF.

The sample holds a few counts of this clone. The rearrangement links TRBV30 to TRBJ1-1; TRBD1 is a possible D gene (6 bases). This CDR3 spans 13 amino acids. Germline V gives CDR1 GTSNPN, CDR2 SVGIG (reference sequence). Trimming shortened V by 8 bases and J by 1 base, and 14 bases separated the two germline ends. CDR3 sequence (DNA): TGTGCCCTCAGGGGCGGGGGGAACACTGAAGCTTTCTTT. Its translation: CALRGGGNTEAFF. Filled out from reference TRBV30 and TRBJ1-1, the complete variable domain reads SQTIHQWPATLVQPVGSPLSLECTVEGTSNPNLYWYRQAAGRGLQLLFYSVGIGQISSEVPQNLSASRPQDRQFILSSKKLLLSDSGFYLCALRGGGNTEAFFGQGTRLTVV.

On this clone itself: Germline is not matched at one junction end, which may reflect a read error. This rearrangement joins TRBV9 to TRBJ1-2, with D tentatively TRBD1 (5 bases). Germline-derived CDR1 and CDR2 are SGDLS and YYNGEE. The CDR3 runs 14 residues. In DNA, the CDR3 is TGTGTCAGCAGCGTAGATAAAGGGGAAAGGGGCTACACCTTC. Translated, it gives CVSSVDKGERGYTF.

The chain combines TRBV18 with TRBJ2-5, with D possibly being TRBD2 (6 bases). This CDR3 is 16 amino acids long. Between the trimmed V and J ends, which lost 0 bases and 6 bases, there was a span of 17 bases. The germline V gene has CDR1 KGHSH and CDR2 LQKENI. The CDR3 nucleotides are TGTGCCAGCTCACCACCCGTCTATCTCGGAGGGCAGACCCAGTACTTC. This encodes CASSPPVYLGGQTQYF.

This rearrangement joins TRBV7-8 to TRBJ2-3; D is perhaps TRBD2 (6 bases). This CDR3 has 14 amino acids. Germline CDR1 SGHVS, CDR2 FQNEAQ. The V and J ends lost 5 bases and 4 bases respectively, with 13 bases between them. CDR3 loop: CASSLGGRADTQYF. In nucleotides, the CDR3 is TGTGCCAGCAGCCTCGGGGGACGGGCAGATACGCAGTATTTT.

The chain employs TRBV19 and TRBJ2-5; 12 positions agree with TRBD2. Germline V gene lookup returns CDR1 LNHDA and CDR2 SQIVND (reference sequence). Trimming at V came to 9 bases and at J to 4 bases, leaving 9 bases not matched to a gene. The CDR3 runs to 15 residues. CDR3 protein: CASASGRAGLETQYF. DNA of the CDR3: TGTGCCAGCGCTAGCGGGAGGGCCGGTTTAGAGACCCAGTACTTC.